The 19 T cell receptor beta chains below all came from one sample that was sequenced in a study of blood T cell repertoires in COVID-19. TCRdb's table, derived via immunoSEQ multiplex PCR, lists solely in-frame clones and lacks some. The sample has 130,000 to 150,000 clones; approximately 83% are singletons. The sequenced material came from peripheral blood. The receptor source for this set is a woman aged 60-75 years with COVID-19, enrolled during active disease.

CDR3 loop: CASSQGALRGYTF. The CDR3 nucleotides are TGTGCCAGCAGCCAGGGGGCGCTTAGAGGCTACACCTTC. The chain employs TRBV3-1 (or the pseudogene TRBV3-2) and TRBJ1-2, with D possibly matching TRBD1 (6 bases). V was cut by 3 bases and J by 8 bases, with 13 bases left in between. The CDR3 loop spans 13 amino acids. Germline V gene sequence: CDR1 LGHDT, CDR2 YNNKEL (reference sequence).

The genes are TRBV3-1 (or the pseudogene TRBV3-2) and TRBJ2-7; 7 positions agree with TRBD1. CDR3 length equals 17 residues. Per the germline V gene, CDR1 is LGHDT and CDR2 is YNNKEL (reference sequence). J lost 0 bases, V lost 2 bases, and 10 bases had no gene match. CDR3 nucleotide sequence: TGTGCCAGCAGCCAAATGCCGTTGGGACAGAACTCCTACGAGCAGTACTTC. This sequence encodes CASSQMPLGQNSYEQYF.

This chain links TRBV21-1 with TRBJ1-1. TRBV21-1 is reported as a pseudogene. The CDR3 length is 16 residues. The CDR3 nucleotides are TGTGCCAGCAGGAAGCGGACCCTCAGTGGGAACACTGAAGCTTTCTTT. Translation gives CASRKRTLSGNTEAFF.

The chain has TRBV9 and TRBJ2-5; 8 bases are a match to TRBD2. The V and J ends lost 3 bases and 2 bases, in that order; junction bases with no gene match: 6. The CDR3 has 15 amino acids. Germline loops: CDR1 SGDLS, CDR2 YYNGEE. The CDR3 here is CASSDSGTRQETQYF. CDR3 nucleotides: TGTGCCAGCAGCGACTCCGGGACTAGGCAAGAGACCCAGTACTTC.

This chain links TRBV6-5 with TRBJ1-2, with D unclear. V gave up 4 bases and J gave up 4 bases, with 4 bases separating them. The length of the CDR3 is 11 residues. CDR1 is MNHEY and CDR2 is SVGAGI in the germline V gene. The DNA of the CDR3 is TGTGCCAGCAGTTCGGGCTATGGCTACACCTTC. Protein sequence: CASSSGYGYTF.

The genes are TRBV5-1 and TRBJ1-3; weak D call: TRBD1 (5 bases). Trimming left V 3 bases short and J 3 bases short, with 10 bases between. The CDR3 extends over 14 amino acids. CDR1 is SGHRS, CDR2 YFSETQ, per germline. The chain's CDR3 is CASSSQGVGNTIYF. The DNA of the CDR3 is TGCGCCAGCAGCTCCCAGGGTGTTGGAAACACCATATATTTT.

The chain links TRBV7-2 to TRBJ2-7; D is unclear. This CDR3 has 13 residues. Germline assignment: CDR1 SGHTA and CDR2 FQGNSA. Deletions cut 1 base from V and 4 bases from J, with 8 bases between. In DNA, the CDR3 is TGTGCCAGCAGCTTAGATCAGATTTACGAGCAGTACTTC. It yields the protein CASSLDQIYEQYF.

The chain uses TRBV25-1 and TRBJ1-6, with D tentatively TRBD1 (5 bases). Germline values: CDR1 MGHDK, CDR2 SYGVNS. The CDR3 runs to 13 residues. Trimming left V 4 bases short and J 10 bases short, with 11 bases between. The CDR3 sequence is CASSAGGKSPLHF. As DNA, the CDR3 is TGTGCCAGCAGTGCGGGGGGTAAGTCACCCCTCCACTTT. The whole variable domain, remainder taken from reference TRBV25-1 and TRBJ1-6, is EADIYQTPRYLVIGTGKKITLECSQTMGHDKMYWYQQDPGMELHLIHYSYGVNSTEKGDLSSESTVSRIRTEHFPLTLESARPSHTSQYLCASSAGGKSPLHFGNGTRLTVT.

V is TRBV9 and J is TRBJ2-1; maybe TRBD2 (7 bases). The length of the CDR3 is 16 residues. The ends were cut back, 4 bases at V and 4 bases at J, with 18 bases in the middle. Looked up from germline, CDR1 is SGDLS and CDR2 is YYNGEE. Here the CDR3 DNA reads TGTGCCAGCAGCAACCGGCCGGGGGGCCTTTACAATGAGCAGTTCTTC. Protein: CASSNRPGGLYNEQFF.

The genes are TRBV18 and TRBJ2-3; D is perhaps TRBD2 (6 bases). This CDR3 region has 14 residues. The germline CDR1 and CDR2 sequences are KGHSH and LQKENI. The V and J ends lost 2 bases and 5 bases respectively, with 11 bases between them. In DNA form, the CDR3 reads TGTGCCAGCTCACCAGGGGGGACGGGAGATACGCAGTATTTT. Its translation: CASSPGGTGDTQYF.

The rearrangement links TRBV5-1 to TRBJ2-7; 10 nucleotides align to TRBD2. This CDR3 has 16 residues. V shed 4 bases and J 2 bases; nucleotides not matched to a gene: 9. Looked up from germline, CDR1 is SGHRS and CDR2 is YFSETQ. CDR3 sequence (DNA): TGCGCCAGCAGCGGTCCTGGACTAGCGGACGCCTACGAGCAGTACTTC. It is translated as CASSGPGLADAYEQYF.

The chain couples TRBV11-2 to TRBJ2-5, with a possible D match to TRBD2 (6 bases). Trimming left V 1 base short and J 5 bases short, with 14 bases between. Germline V gene sequence: CDR1 SGHAT, CDR2 FQNNGV. The CDR3 contains 15 residues. The CDR3 DNA sequence: TGTGCCAGCAGCTTAGTATTGGAGGGTGGGGAGACCCAGTACTTC. Protein: CASSLVLEGGETQYF.

The gene calls are TRBV19 and TRBJ1-2; 7 bases are a match to TRBD1. The CDR3 covers 14 residues. The trim removed 4 bases at V and 2 bases at J, leaving 4 bases unmatched. The germline CDR1 and CDR2 sequences are LNHDA and SQIVND (reference sequence). The CDR3 sequence: CASSTWDSNYGYTF. CDR3 DNA sequence: TGTGCCAGTAGTACCTGGGACAGCAACTATGGCTACACCTTC.

The chain employs TRBV5-1 and TRBJ2-2; 7 positions agree with TRBD1. The CDR3 is 14 amino acids. Germline assignment: CDR1 SGHRS and CDR2 YFSETQ. The V segment lost 4 bases and the J segment 3 bases; nucleotides outside the gene matches: 3. CDR3 residues: CASSRDSYTGELFF. The CDR3 nucleotides are TGCGCCAGCAGCCGGGACAGTTACACCGGGGAGCTGTTTTTT.

V usage is TRBV18 and J usage is TRBJ2-1; TRBD2 agrees at 15 bases. Germline assignment: CDR1 KGHSH and CDR2 LQKENI. There are 21 residues in the CDR3. The trim removed 1 base at V and 0 bases at J, leaving 10 bases unmatched. The CDR3 DNA is TGTGCCAGCTCACCACTAGGGCCGGGACTAGCGGGGGGACTCTCCTACAATGAGCAGTTCTTC. It encodes CASSPLGPGLAGGLSYNEQFF.

The chain uses TRBV30 and TRBJ1-1, with D maybe TRBD1 (6 bases). This CDR3 spans 15 amino acids. Germline CDR1 GTSNPN, CDR2 SVGIG (reference sequence). Trimming left V 0 bases short and J 5 bases short, with 16 bases between. Here the CDR3 reads CAWSVPRGIGTEAFF. DNA of the CDR3: TGTGCCTGGAGTGTACCGAGGGGGATCGGTACTGAAGCTTTCTTT.

The chain recombines TRBV5-4 with TRBJ1-1; 7 bases agree with TRBD1. J was trimmed by 4 bases and V by 4 bases; bases with no gene match: 13. This CDR3 contains 16 residues. Germline V gene data show CDR1 as SGHNT and CDR2 as YYREEE (reference sequence). CDR3 loop: CASSPRSTGLPTEAFF. For the CDR3, the DNA is TGTGCCAGCAGCCCGCGGTCGACAGGGCTTCCCACTGAAGCTTTCTTT.

Remarks on this clone: Other nucleotide sequences in the sample specify the same CDR3. The rearrangement links TRBV6-6 to TRBJ1-5; the D is unclear. The germline V and J ends were trimmed by 4 bases and 4 bases, with 2 bases remaining between them. CDR3 length: 11 amino acids. The germline gives CDR1 MNHNY, CDR2 SVGAGI (reference sequence). The CDR3 coding sequence is TGTGCCAGCAGTTCGAATCAGCCCCAGCATTTT. Translating it yields CASSSNQPQHF.

V usage is TRBV6-6 and J usage is TRBJ2-3, with 7 bases lining up with TRBD2. V lost 0 bases to trimming and J lost 1 base; unmatched junction nucleotides: 4. Germline-derived CDR1 and CDR2 are MNHNY and SVGAGI (reference sequence). CDR3 length: 16 amino acids. The CDR3 DNA reads as TGTGCCAGCAGTTACTCGAAGCGGGGCCGCACAGATACGCAGTATTTT. It is translated as CASSYSKRGRTDTQYF.